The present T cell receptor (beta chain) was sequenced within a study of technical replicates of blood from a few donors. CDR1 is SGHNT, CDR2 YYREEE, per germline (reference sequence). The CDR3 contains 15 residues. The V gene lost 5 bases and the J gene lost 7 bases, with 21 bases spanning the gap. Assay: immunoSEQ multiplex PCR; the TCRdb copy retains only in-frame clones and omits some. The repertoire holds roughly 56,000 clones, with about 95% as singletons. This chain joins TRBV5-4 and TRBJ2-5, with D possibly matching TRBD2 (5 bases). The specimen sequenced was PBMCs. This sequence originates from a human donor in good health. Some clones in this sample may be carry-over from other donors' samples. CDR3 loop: CASSLRERFSRTQYF. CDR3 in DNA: TGTGCCAGCAGTTTAAGGGAGAGGTTTAGTCGGACCCAGTACTTC.